These T cell receptor beta chains were read from a single sample in a study of blood T cells in healthy people across ages. TCRdb re-called the 5' RACE reads through MiXCR, storing one row per CDR3 protein. The sample includes about 840,000 distinct CDR3 sequences, about 28% seen only once; the top ten take roughly 10%. Separately, the same data were catalogued under a study of T cells of mothers and their children.

The source material was blood. Receptor source: a woman aged 40-49 years in good health. The CDR3 runs from the conserved cysteine through the conserved F or W. Each record gives: D gene, clone size, J gene, V gene, CDR3 DNA, CDR3 protein. The D gene is left open where the match is weak. The size of a clone is reported for some rows only, either as once, few or many, or as a class for expanded clones.

>TRBD1|few|TRBJ1-1|TRBV12-3/TRBV12-4
TGTGCCAGCAGTTTAGTGTACAGGGGGGAAACTGAAGCTTTCTTT
CASSLVYRGETEAFF
>TRBD1|once|TRBJ1-1|TRBV28
TGTGCCAGCACTCCCGCCCCCAGGGGGACGAGGAGTGAAGCTTTCTTT
CASTPAPRGTRSEAFF
>NA|NA|TRBJ2-7|TRBV6-5
TGTGCCAGCAGTTACGGGCAGGCTACCTACGAGCAGTACTTC
CASSYGQATYEQYF
>TRBD1|many|TRBJ2-5|TRBV7-9
TGTGCCAGCAGCAGCGGACAGGGGGACCAAGAGACCCAGTACTTC
CASSSGQGDQETQYF
>NA|few|TRBJ2-2|TRBV20-1
TGCAGTGCCGTTAGACAGGAGAACACCGGGGAGCTGTTTTTT
CSAVRQENTGELFF
>NA|few|TRBJ1-2|TRBV28
TGTGCCAGCAGTTTAGGCAGGCCTAACTATGGCTACACCTTC
CASSLGRPNYGYTF
>TRBD2|few|TRBJ2-1|TRBV29-1
TGCAGCGTTGTTGCGGGGGTGAATGAGCAGTTCTTC
CSVVAGVNEQFF
>NA|many|TRBJ2-6|TRBV3-1
TGTGCCAGCAGCCAGACCTGGGCTGGGGCCAACGTCCTGACTTTC
CASSQTWAGANVLTF
>TRBD1|few|TRBJ2-4|TRBV2
TGTGCCAGCAGTGAAATACAGGGGGGAAAAAACATTCAGTACTTC
CASSEIQGGKNIQYF
>NA|once|TRBJ2-7|TRBV20-1
TGCAGCGCTAGAGATCGTGACTACTCCTACGAGCAGTACTTC
CSARDRDYSYEQYF
>NA|NA|TRBJ1-1|TRBV5-1
TGCGCCAGCAGCTTGTCAGGACTTAAAACGAACACTGAAGCTTTCTTT
CASSLSGLKTNTEAFF
>TRBD2|many|TRBJ2-7|TRBV9
TGTGCCAGCAGCGTAGGCAGCGGGGGCTACGAGCAGTACTTC
CASSVGSGGYEQYF
>NA|NA|TRBJ1-1|TRBV7-2
TGTGCCAGCAGGTACAGCCCTCAGGGTTGGGCTGAAGCTTTCTTT
CASRYSPQGWAEAFF
>NA|NA|TRBJ1-2|TRBV28
TGTGCCAGCAGCGCCCTGGGAGCAGGGGTCTACTATGGCTACACCTTC
CASSALGAGVYYGYTF
>NA|NA|TRBJ1-2|TRBV28
TGTGCCACGCCGGGAGGGAATAACTATGGCTACACCTTC
CATPGGNNYGYTF
>NA|many|TRBJ2-5|TRBV29-1
TGCAGCGTTCGAGGCGGACTGGGGGAGACCCAGTACTTC
CSVRGGLGETQYF
>NA|many|TRBJ2-3|TRBV7-3
TGTGCCAGCAGCTTAGGGCGCTCCGCCTTTACTCGCACAGATACGCAGTATTTT
CASSLGRSAFTRTDTQYF
>TRBD2|NA|TRBJ2-5|TRBV6-1
TGTGCCAGCAGTGGGGGACTACCGCCCCAAGAGACCCAGTACTTC
CASSGGLPPQETQYF
>NA|NA|TRBJ2-2|TRBV19
TGTGTCAGTAGTTTTCAACCCAATCAGGCCGGGGAGCTGTTTTTT
CVSSFQPNQAGELFF
>NA|NA|TRBJ2-2|TRBV20-1
TGCAGTGCTACCCAGGGAGGGGGCCGGGGCACCGGGGAGCTGTTTTTT
CSATQGGGRGTGELFF
>NA|once|TRBJ2-2|TRBV6-5
TGTGCCAGCAGCCGAGAGTACACCGGGAAGCTGTTTTTT
CASSREYTGKLFF
>NA|few|TRBJ1-1|TRBV19
TGTGCCAGTAGAACAGGGTATGAGACTGAAGCTTTCTTT
CASRTGYETEAFF
>NA|NA|TRBJ2-3|TRBV11-2
TGTGCCAGCAGCTTAGAGCCCTCCGGGCAGGTCGGAACCACAGATACGCAGTATTTT
CASSLEPSGQVGTTDTQYF
>TRBD1|NA|TRBJ1-2|TRBV20-1
TGCAGTTATCCGGACAGGGCCCCTGGTGGCTACACCTTC
CSYPDRAPGGYTF
>NA|NA|TRBJ2-3|TRBV7-3
TGTGCCAGCAGCTTAAATACGATGACAGATACGCAGTATTTT
CASSLNTMTDTQYF